This T cell receptor beta chain was observed in a study of T cell responses to AZD1222 COVID-19 vaccine. Study context: Second-dose intervals of approximately 4 or approximately 12 weeks were pooled.

With 1 base clipped from V and 6 bases from J, the junction kept 6 bases outside the gene matches. Germline values: CDR1 MNHEY, CDR2 SVGEGT. CDR3 length equals 15 residues. In the case of this clone: Its specificity is not known.

Study-level findings and limits: There were repertoire samples only from the period after the peak T cell response. The sample set comprised mostly white British donors with more females, and clonal diversity was possibly underestimated. Targeting of unmutated variant regions was reportedly seen in nearly half of spike-specific TCRs.

Using immunoSEQ multiplex PCR, the repertoire was profiled, and TCRdb retains in-frame clones only, with some absent. The sample yields about 120,000 clones, around 88% seen once. This clonotype was sampled from an adult in good health. This chain connects TRBV6-2 or TRBV6-3 to TRBJ1-5; TRBD1 matches 7 bases. The starting material was peripheral blood, obtained on day 0 of AZD1222 vaccination. The CDR3 here is CASSYLRGLGQPQHF. The DNA of the CDR3 is TGTGCCAGCAGTTACTTAAGGGGGCTGGGTCAGCCCCAGCATTTT.